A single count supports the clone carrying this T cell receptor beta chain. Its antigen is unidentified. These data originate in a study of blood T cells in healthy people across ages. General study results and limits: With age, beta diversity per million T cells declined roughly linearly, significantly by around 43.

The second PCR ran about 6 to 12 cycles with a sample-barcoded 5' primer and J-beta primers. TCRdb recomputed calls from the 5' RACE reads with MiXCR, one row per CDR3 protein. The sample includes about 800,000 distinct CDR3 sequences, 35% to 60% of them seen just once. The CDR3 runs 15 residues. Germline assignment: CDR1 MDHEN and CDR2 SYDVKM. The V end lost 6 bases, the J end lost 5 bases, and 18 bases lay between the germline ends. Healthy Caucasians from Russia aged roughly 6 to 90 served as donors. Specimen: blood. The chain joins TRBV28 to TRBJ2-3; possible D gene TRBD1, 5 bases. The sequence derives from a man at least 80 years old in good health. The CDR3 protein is CASSSPTRQGDTQYF. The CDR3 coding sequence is TGTGCCAGCAGCTCCCCTACCAGGCAGGGAGATACGCAGTATTTT.